This TCR beta chain stems from a study of T cells after yellow fever vaccination (dated by TCRdb to the late 2010s). Background on the whole study: The SMART-Seq v4 Ultra Low Input RNA kit was used to prepare libraries from fractions with low cell numbers. To track T-cell clones before and after primary and booster YFV17D yellow fever vaccination, bulk TCR alpha and beta repertoires were sequenced longitudinally. Two healthy male donors, one aged 18 to 29 and one aged 30 to 40 years, made up the cohort. Blood was collected at multiple timepoints before and after primary and secondary immunization, and bulk PBMC replicates and cell subsets were isolated. Overall study outcomes, separate from this receptor: Because only two donors were included in the study, the extent to which the findings can be generalized is limited. The secondary T-cell response was weaker than the primary response but faster, peaking on day 5 instead of day 15. A small share of clonotypes was detected in both CD4 and CD8 compartments, with the overlap likely arising from convergent recombination. Most clones expanded after primary vaccination (approximately 96% of CD4 and around 88% of CD8) were re-detected after the booster, suggesting that broad memory maintenance occurred. Computational filtering was required because FACS-sorted repertoires could contain abundant contaminating clonotypes from the bulk population.

The reads were generated on an Illumina NovaSeq 6000. TCR cDNA was made using 5'RACE template switching, a step that added a universal primer site and unique molecular identifiers. Priming for cDNA synthesis came from both the TCR alpha and TCR beta constant segments. Two PCR steps were used to amplify libraries, with sample barcodes and sequencing adapters being added in the second step. Sequencing of libraries was done on Illumina HiSeq 2500 (2x100 bp) or NovaSeq (2x150 bp). In the authors' own workflow: Demultiplexing of reads and collapsing into UMI consensus sequences were performed with MIGEC, and V(D)J alignment was carried out with MiXCR. Vaccine-responding clonotypes were identified with edgeR using replicate PBMC samples, with FDR below 0.01 and a log2 fold change above 5 up to day 15 being required. Bulk clonotypes were assigned CD4 or CD8 identity according to which sequenced CD4 or CD8 repertoire held them at higher abundance. TCRdb reprocessing: public reads trimmed at Q25 with fastp, clones called with MiXCR, in-frame beta chains kept. CDR3 protein sequences are deduplicated, and each keeps its most common genes and DNA. The V and J calls, along with clone size, are taken from TCRdb and not from the paper's own processing. The sample includes some 320,000 distinct CDR3 sequences, with about 4.5% observed a single time. The ten largest clones take up roughly 21% of the sample.

The V and J ends are trimmed by 2 bases and 2 bases, leaving 10 bases between them. Its CDR3 holds 13 amino acids, cysteine through phenylalanine. Kept here is only the CDR3 DNA, which spans 39 bases and is read in frame from base 1. Sequences SQVTM (CDR1) and ANQGSEA (CDR2) are obtained from the germline V gene. Points on this clonotype: This clone's antigen is unknown. Base-call qualities are not available, and no considerably larger clone is one nucleotide away.

The treatment or condition tag for this specimen amounts to: live attenuated yellow fever vaccine strain. At every blood-draw timepoint, two biological replicates of bulk PBMCs were collected. A standard Ficoll-Paque protocol was used to isolate PBMCs from peripheral blood. RNA was extracted with TriZol from bulk PBMCs, CD4 and CD8 fractions, and dextramer-positive and dextramer-negative fractions. This clonotype was sampled from a man aged 18 to 29 who received the YFV17D yellow fever vaccine. The sample in question was PBMCs, obtained 15 days after the yellow fever booster vaccination. This chain is built from TRBV29-1 and TRBJ2-7; TRBD1 might be the D gene, on 6 matching bases. Read as DNA, the sequence is TGCAGCGTTGAAACCAGGGGTCCCTACGAGCAGTACTTC. It translates to CSVETRGPYEQYF.